Listed below are T cell receptor beta chains from one sample, sequenced in a study of breast tumors, draining lymph nodes, adjacent tissues. Via MiXCR, TCRdb re-called the multiplex PCR reads, giving one row per CDR3 protein. This sample has under 250,000 distinct CDR3 sequences, with approximately 29% found just once. The sequenced sample consisted of axillary lymph node tissue. These receptors all stem from a female donor with breast cancer. Some clones in this sample may be carry-over from other donors' samples. Both conserved end residues are part of each CDR3. D genes are given only for firm matches. Clone size, where shown, is once, few, many, or a class for clones that have expanded.

CDR3aa,CDR3nt,abundance,j_gene,len,d_gene,v_gene
CASSDRQGSGNTGELFF,TGTGCCAGCAGTGACCGGCAGGGGAGTGGAAACACCGGGGAGCTGTTTTTT,.,TRBJ2-2,17,.,TRBV2
CASSSAGGSSYNEQFF,TGTGCCAGCAGCTCCGCGGGCGGTAGCTCCTACAATGAGCAGTTCTTC,many,TRBJ2-1,16,.,TRBV7-3
CSARGDTGIEAFF,TGCAGCGCTAGAGGGGATACAGGAATTGAAGCTTTCTTT,.,TRBJ1-1,13,.,TRBV20-1
CASWTSGRASYNEQFF,TGTGCCAGCTGGACTAGCGGGAGAGCTAGTTACAATGAGCAGTTCTTC,many,TRBJ2-1,16,TRBD2,TRBV7-9
CASSSRGGMETQYF,TGTGCCAGCAGCTCAAGGGGGGGAATGGAGACCCAGTACTTC,.,TRBJ2-5,14,.,TRBV11-2
CASSALKHGDQPQHF,TGTGCCAGCAGCGCTCTTAAACACGGCGATCAGCCCCAGCATTTT,many,TRBJ1-5,15,.,TRBV9
CASSLRGGNYNEQFF,TGTGCCAGCAGCTTACGAGGGGGAAACTACAATGAGCAGTTCTTC,many,TRBJ2-1,15,.,TRBV7-3
CASSGSSYNEQFF,TGTGCCAGCAGCGGGAGCTCCTACAATGAGCAGTTCTTC,many,TRBJ2-1,13,.,TRBV2
CASSITGELFF,TGTGCCAGCAGCATCACCGGGGAGCTGTTTTTT,many,TRBJ2-2,11,.,TRBV7-6
CASRSAGTGTYEQYF,TGTGCCAGCAGGTCGGCCGGGACAGGGACCTACGAGCAGTACTTC,.,TRBJ2-7,15,TRBD1,TRBV28
CASSGSGTWSGELSSGANVLTF,TGTGCCAGCAGTGGATCCGGGACCTGGTCCGGGGAGCTGTCTTCTGGGGCCAACGTCCTGACTTTC,.,TRBJ2-6,22,.,TRBV2
CSASPDTNMNTEAFF,TGCAGTGCTTCTCCGGACACAAATATGAACACTGAAGCTTTCTTT,few,TRBJ1-1,15,.,TRBV20-1
CAWRPPGTRGYTF,TGTGCCTGGAGACCCCCGGGGACAAGGGGCTACACCTTC,many,TRBJ1-2,13,.,TRBV30
CASRGTGEHGDTGELFF,TGTGCCAGCAGAGGGACAGGGGAGCATGGGGACACCGGGGAGCTGTTCTTT,.,TRBJ2-2,17,TRBD1,TRBV2
CATSDPTGSNGYTF,TGTGCCACCAGTGATCCGACAGGTTCGAATGGCTACACCTTC,.,TRBJ1-2,14,.,TRBV24-1
CASSPERNEQLF,TGTGCCAGCAGTCCTGAGCGAAATGAGCAGTTGTTC,.,TRBJ2-1,12,.,TRBV6-6
CASSSGGLSQETQYF,TGTGCCAGCAGCAGTGGGGGCCTGTCCCAAGAGACCCAGTACTTC,many,TRBJ2-5,15,.,TRBV11-1
CASSLQRALRNQPQHF,TGTGCCAGCAGTCTTCAACGGGCCCTAAGGAATCAGCCCCAGCATTTT,.,TRBJ1-5,16,.,TRBV6-6
CARPGGYTDTQYF,TGTGCTAGGCCAGGGGGTTACACAGATACGCAGTATTTT,.,TRBJ2-3,13,TRBD1,TRBV25-1
CASNHGTTDTQYF,TGTGCCAGCAACCACGGGACAACAGATACGCAGTATTTT,many,TRBJ2-3,13,.,TRBV11-3
CASSRDSAASYNEQFF,TGTGCCAGCAGCCGGGACAGCGCGGCCTCCTACAATGAGCAGTTCTTC,many,TRBJ2-1,16,TRBD1,TRBV6-5
CASTPSGGQGGKTQYF,TGTGCCAGCACACCAAGCGGAGGGCAGGGGGGCAAGACCCAGTACTTC,many,TRBJ2-5,16,.,TRBV18
CASSVVWGQGRNEQFF,TGTGCCAGCAGCGTAGTCTGGGGACAGGGAAGAAATGAGCAGTTCTTC,many,TRBJ2-1,16,TRBD1,TRBV9
CACTPPGGTNEKLFF,TGTGCCTGTACCCCTCCAGGGGGCACTAATGAAAAACTGTTTTTT,few,TRBJ1-4,15,TRBD1,TRBV28
CASSLTSGRARADTQCF,TGTGCCAGCAGCCTAACTAGCGGGAGGGCCCGGGCAGATACGCAGTGTTTT,.,TRBJ2-3,17,TRBD2,TRBV27
CASNSGYGDSEAFF,TGTGCCAGCAACTCGGGGTATGGGGACAGTGAAGCTTTCTTT,.,TRBJ1-1,14,TRBD1,TRBV12-3/TRBV12-4
CSATRPGGSSPLHF,TGCAGTGCTACCCGTCCAGGGGGAAGTTCACCCCTCCACTTT,.,TRBJ1-6,14,TRBD1,TRBV20-1
CASSPALRASYEQYF,TGTGCCAGCAGCCCTGCCCTACGAGCCTCCTACGAGCAGTACTTC,many,TRBJ2-7,15,.,TRBV7-9
CASNPIRGYRNEQFF,TGTGCCAGCAACCCCATAAGAGGGTATCGCAATGAGCAGTTCTTC,.,TRBJ2-1,15,.,TRBV6-6
CSAEGTYNEQFF,TGCAGTGCTGAGGGTACCTACAATGAGCAGTTCTTC,many,TRBJ2-1,12,.,TRBV20-1
CSVEGQGRTGDTQYF,TGCAGCGTGGAGGGACAGGGGAGGACCGGGGATACGCAGTATTTT,.,TRBJ2-3,15,TRBD1,TRBV29-1
CATSDPGGDPFYNEQFF,TGTGCCACCAGTGATCCTGGCGGGGATCCGTTTTACAATGAGCAGTTCTTC,many,TRBJ2-1,17,.,TRBV24-1
CASSQGRSGYEQYF,TGTGCCAGCAGCCAAGGCAGGAGTGGGTACGAGCAGTACTTC,.,TRBJ2-7,14,.,TRBV5-6
CASRGRIADTGEVGETQYF,TGCGCCAGCCGGGGGCGCATAGCGGACACCGGGGAGGTGGGAGAGACCCAGTACTTC,.,TRBJ2-5,19,.,TRBV4-1
CASSVGFNEQFF,TGTGCCAGCAGCGTAGGGTTTAATGAGCAGTTCTTC,many,TRBJ2-1,12,.,TRBV9
CASSPRRGSEAFF,TGTGCCAGCAGCCCAAGGAGAGGCAGTGAAGCTTTCTTT,many,TRBJ1-1,13,.,TRBV7-3
CATSRESLGGYTF,TGTGCCACCAGCAGAGAGTCCCTTGGTGGCTACACCTTC,many,TRBJ1-2,13,.,TRBV15
CASHNSNYGYTF,TGTGCCAGCCACAACTCTAACTATGGCTACACCTTC,many,TRBJ1-2,12,.,TRBV2
CSARDRHSYNSPLHF,TGCAGTGCTAGAGACCGACACTCATATAATTCACCCCTCCACTTT,many,TRBJ1-6,15,.,TRBV20-1
CASSSGQGKETQYF,TGTGCCAGCAGCTCCGGGCAGGGCAAAGAGACCCAGTACTTC,many,TRBJ2-5,14,.,TRBV7-9